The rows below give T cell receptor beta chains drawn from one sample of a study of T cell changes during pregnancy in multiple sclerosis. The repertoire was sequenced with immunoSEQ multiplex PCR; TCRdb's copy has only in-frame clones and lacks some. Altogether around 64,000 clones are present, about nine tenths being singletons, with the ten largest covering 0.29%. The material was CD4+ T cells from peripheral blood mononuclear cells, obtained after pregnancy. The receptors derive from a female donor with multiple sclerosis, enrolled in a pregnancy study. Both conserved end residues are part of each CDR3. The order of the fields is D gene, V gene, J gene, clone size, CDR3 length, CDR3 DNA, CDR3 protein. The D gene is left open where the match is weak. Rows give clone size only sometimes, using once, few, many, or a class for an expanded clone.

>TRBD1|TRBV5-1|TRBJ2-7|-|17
TGCGCCAGCAGCTTGGCCAAGGGGGACAGGTCCTGGAACGAGCAGTACTTC
CASSLAKGDRSWNEQYF
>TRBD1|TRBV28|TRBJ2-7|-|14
TGTGCCAGCAGTACAGGGGACACGAACTACGAGCAGTACTTC
CASSTGDTNYEQYF
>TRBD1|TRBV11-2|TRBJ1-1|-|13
TGTGCCAGCAGCCGGACAGGGAACACTGAAGCTTTCTTT
CASSRTGNTEAFF
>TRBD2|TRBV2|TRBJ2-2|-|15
TGTGCCAATATGCCCCTTAGCGGGGGGGCCGGGGAGCTGTTTTTT
CANMPLSGGAGELFF
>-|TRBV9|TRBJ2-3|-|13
TGTGCCAGCCTCTTAGCGGGCACAGATACGCAGTATTTT
CASLLAGTDTQYF
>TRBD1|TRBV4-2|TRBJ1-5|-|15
TGTGCCAGCAGCCAAGATTTGCAGGGGGATCAGCCCCAGCATTTT
CASSQDLQGDQPQHF
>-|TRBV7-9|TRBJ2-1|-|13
TGTGCCAGCAGCTTAGGCAGTAACAATGAGCAGTTCTTC
CASSLGSNNEQFF
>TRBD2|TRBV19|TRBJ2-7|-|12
TGTGCCAGTAGCGGGAGGGGAGGCGAGCAGTACTTC
CASSGRGGEQYF
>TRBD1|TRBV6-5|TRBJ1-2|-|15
TGTGCCAGCAGTTACCTTCCGGGACAGGGGAGAGGCTACACCTTC
CASSYLPGQGRGYTF
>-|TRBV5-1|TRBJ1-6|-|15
TGCGCCAGCAGCCGTAATTGGGTGGAGAATTCACCCCTCCACTTT
CASSRNWVENSPLHF
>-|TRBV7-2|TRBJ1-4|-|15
TGTGCCAGCAGCTTAGAAGCGGGGACGGCTGAAAAACTGTTTTTT
CASSLEAGTAEKLFF
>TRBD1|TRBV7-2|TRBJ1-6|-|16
TGTGCCAGCAGCCTCACCTCGGGGACAGGGGTTTCACCCCTCCACTTT
CASSLTSGTGVSPLHF
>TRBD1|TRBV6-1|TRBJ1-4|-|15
TGTGCCAGCAGTGAAACAGGGGGTGTGGATGAAAAACTGTTTTTT
CASSETGGVDEKLFF
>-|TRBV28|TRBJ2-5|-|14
TGTGCCAGCAGCCCCCAAGGGACATCGGAGACCCAGTACTTC
CASSPQGTSETQYF
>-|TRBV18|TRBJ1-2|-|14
TGTGCCAGCTCAACGGGGGGTACCAACTATGGCTACACCTTC
CASSTGGTNYGYTF
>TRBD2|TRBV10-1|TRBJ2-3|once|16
TGCGCCAGCAGTGAGGGGCTAGCGGGAGGATCCGATACGCAGTATTTT
CASSEGLAGGSDTQYF
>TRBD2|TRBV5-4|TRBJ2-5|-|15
TGTGCCAGCAGCTTGGGCCTAGCGGGGGCAGAGACCCAGTACTTC
CASSLGLAGAETQYF
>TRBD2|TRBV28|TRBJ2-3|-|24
TGTGCCAGCAGCCCAAGCCGATGGGGACACCCAGGGACTAGCGGGAGAAGAAGCACAGATACGCAGTATTTT
CASSPSRWGHPGTSGRRSTDTQYF
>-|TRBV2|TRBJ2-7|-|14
TGTGCCAGCACGCGGAGATTTGACTCCTACGAGCAGTACTTC
CASTRRFDSYEQYF
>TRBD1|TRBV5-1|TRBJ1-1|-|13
TGCGCCAGCAGCTTTGGACAGGGCGCTGAAGCTTTCTTT
CASSFGQGAEAFF
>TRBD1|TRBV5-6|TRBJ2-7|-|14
TGTGCCAGCAGCTTGTCTGGACAGGGGTACGAGCAGTACTTC
CASSLSGQGYEQYF
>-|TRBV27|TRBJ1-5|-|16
TGTGCCAGCAGTACCAGGACAGCTAAGTCCAATCAGCCCCAGCATTTT
CASSTRTAKSNQPQHF
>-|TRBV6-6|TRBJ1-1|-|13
TGTGCCAGCAGTCACCAGAAGAACACTGAAGCTTTCTTT
CASSHQKNTEAFF
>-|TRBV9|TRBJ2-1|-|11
TGTGCCAGCAGCGTACGGGGAGAGCAGTTCTTC
CASSVRGEQFF
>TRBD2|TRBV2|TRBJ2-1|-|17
TGTGCCAGCAGTGATCTAGGCATTGGCGGGAGTATCTATGAGCAGTTCTTC
CASSDLGIGGSIYEQFF
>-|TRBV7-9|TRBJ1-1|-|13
TGTGCCAGCAGTTCTCTCCCGAACACTGAAGCTTTCTTT
CASSSLPNTEAFF
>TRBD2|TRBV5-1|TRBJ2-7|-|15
TGCGCCAGCAGCTCCGGACTAGCGGAGGCCTACGAGCAGTACTTC
CASSSGLAEAYEQYF
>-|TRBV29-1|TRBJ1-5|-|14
TGCAGCGCCAAAGGCCCAGGGTACAATCAGCCCCAGCATTTT
CSAKGPGYNQPQHF
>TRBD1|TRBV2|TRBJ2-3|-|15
TGTGCCAGCAGAGCCGACAGGGGACGTTCAGATACGCAGTATTTT
CASRADRGRSDTQYF
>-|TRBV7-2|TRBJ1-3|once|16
TGTGCCAGCAGCTTATCGGGGGGTCTGGTAGGAAACACCATATATTTT
CASSLSGGLVGNTIYF
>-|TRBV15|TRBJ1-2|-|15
TGTGCCACCAGCAGAGAGGCAGGTTCAGTTCATGGCTACACCTTC
CATSREAGSVHGYTF
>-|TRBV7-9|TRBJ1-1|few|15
TGTGCCAGCAGCTTATCGCGTAGCCTGAACACTGAAGCTTTCTTT
CASSLSRSLNTEAFF
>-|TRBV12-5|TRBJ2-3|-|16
TGTGCTAGTGGTTCCTCTTCGGGGGGCGGGACAGATACGCAGTATTTT
CASGSSSGGGTDTQYF
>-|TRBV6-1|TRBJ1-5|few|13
TGTGCCAGCAGGCAGTCGGGGGATCAGCCCCAGCATTTT
CASRQSGDQPQHF
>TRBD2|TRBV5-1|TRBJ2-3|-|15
TGCGCCAGCAGCTTGGGGCTAGCGGAGACAGATACGCAGTATTTT
CASSLGLAETDTQYF
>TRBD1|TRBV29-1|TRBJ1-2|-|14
TGCAGCGTCGAGTACAGGGGATTGGGAAATGGCTACACCTTC
CSVEYRGLGNGYTF
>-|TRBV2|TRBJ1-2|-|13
TGTGCCAGCAGTGAAGCCGGGGTAATTGGCTACACCTTC
CASSEAGVIGYTF
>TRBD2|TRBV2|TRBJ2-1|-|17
TGTGCCAGCAGTGAAAGCGGGGACCGTGTTTCCTACAATGAGCAGTTCTTC
CASSESGDRVSYNEQFF
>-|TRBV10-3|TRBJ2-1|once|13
TGTGCCATCATGAGCGACAGCCACAATGAGCAGTTCTTC
CAIMSDSHNEQFF
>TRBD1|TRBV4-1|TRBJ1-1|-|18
TGCGCCAGCAGCCAAACGACAGGGGGCGCGGTCCTGAACACTGAAGCTTTCTTT
CASSQTTGGAVLNTEAFF
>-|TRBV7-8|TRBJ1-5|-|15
TGTGCCAGCAGCCAGCTAGCAAGGTTCAATCAGCCCCAGCATTTT
CASSQLARFNQPQHF
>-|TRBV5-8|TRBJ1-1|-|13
TGTGCCAGCAGCGGGACCGCGCAGGGGGAAGCTTTCTTT
CASSGTAQGEAFF
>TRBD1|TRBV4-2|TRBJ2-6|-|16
TGTGCCAGCAGCGGAACAGGGGGCTCTGGGGCCAACGTCCTGACTTTC
CASSGTGGSGANVLTF
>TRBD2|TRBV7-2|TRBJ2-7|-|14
TGTGCCAGCAGCAAGACTAGCGGTCCCTACGAGCAGTACTTC
CASSKTSGPYEQYF
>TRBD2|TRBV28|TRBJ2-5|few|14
TGTGCCAGCAGTTCATGGACTAGCACAGAGACCCAGTACTTC
CASSSWTSTETQYF
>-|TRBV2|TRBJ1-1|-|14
TGTGCCAGCAGTGCCACAGGTATGAACACTGAAGCTTTCTTT
CASSATGMNTEAFF
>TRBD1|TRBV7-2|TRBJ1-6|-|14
TGTGCCAGCAGCGTAGGCAGGGGGAATTCACCCCTCCACTTT
CASSVGRGNSPLHF
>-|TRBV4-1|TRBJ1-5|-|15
TGCGCCAGCAGCCAAGATCGGTGGGAGGGTCAGCCCCAGCATTTT
CASSQDRWEGQPQHF
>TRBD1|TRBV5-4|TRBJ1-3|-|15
TGTGCCAGCAGCCGGGGACAGGGGGATGTAAACACCATATATTTT
CASSRGQGDVNTIYF
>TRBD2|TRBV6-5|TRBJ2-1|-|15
TGTGCCAGCAGTTACGGGCTAGCGGGGTACAATGAGCAGTTCTTC
CASSYGLAGYNEQFF
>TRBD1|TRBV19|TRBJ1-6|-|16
TGTGCCAGTAGTCCTCCTGGACAGGATTTTAATTCACCCCTCCACTTT
CASSPPGQDFNSPLHF